The rows below give T cell receptor beta chains drawn from one sample of a study of shared clonotypes between healthy human individuals. Method: immunoSEQ multiplex PCR; TCRdb's copy keeps in-frame clones and lacks some. The table has 2 million to 3 million clones, 90% to 95% seen once; the top ten hold more than 0.35%. The sample comprised naive CD4+ T cells from PBMCs. The receptors derive from a man aged 18-30 years in good health. Some clones in this sample may be carry-over from other donors' samples. CDR3s leave out the opening cysteine and the closing phenylalanine or tryptophan.

TRBV6-5	TRBJ1-4	ASSSNEKLF
TRBV6-5	TRBJ1-3	ASSCSRGDVGNTIY
TRBV28	TRBJ2-7	ASRTIIYEQY
TRBV10-1	TRBJ2-1	ASSETGASGTYNEQF
TRBV6-5	TRBJ2-7	ASSSGGGTGWNEQY
TRBV18	TRBJ1-5	ASSPRQGAGNQPQH
TRBV4-2	TRBJ1-3	ASSQEPRDSGNTIY
TRBV27	TRBJ2-3	ASSPGQGASDTQY
TRBV6-4	TRBJ2-1	ASGRGGLAEQF
TRBV7-8	TRBJ2-7	ASSLGAMHSYEQY
TRBV10-1	TRBJ1-1	ASSGQGAGTEAF
TRBV6-5	TRBJ1-1	ASSLGGLVAF
TRBV5-1	TRBJ2-7	ASSSPDSWDSYEQY
TRBV6-4	TRBJ2-1	ASSEKDRRSYNEQF
TRBV18	TRBJ1-4	ASSRSTGGLEKLF
TRBV5-1	TRBJ2-1	ASSWGGQGANEQF
TRBV19	TRBJ2-2	ASSIEGVAGELF
TRBV5-5	TRBJ1-5	ASSSQGSSNQPQH
TRBV9	TRBJ2-7	ASSAGTGSFYEQY
TRBV18	TRBJ2-2	ASSPILAGNTGELF
TRBV19	TRBJ2-3	ASSAPGLAGAGDTQY
TRBV7-9	TRBJ2-7	ASSHTSGSPYEQY
TRBV9	TRBJ2-5	ASSVGTGKETQY
TRBV9	TRBJ2-7	ASSGTGPYEQY
TRBV9	TRBJ1-2	ASSEGYGYGYT
TRBV9	TRBJ1-2	ASSVNSRGTGYGYT
TRBV7-2	TRBJ2-7	ASSSGMTYEQY
TRBV7-2	TRBJ2-3	ASSLGLAGGADTQY
TRBV7-3	TRBJ1-6	ASSLMFSYNSPLH
TRBV10-2	TRBJ2-3	ASTQREPSVTQY
TRBV29-1	TRBJ1-1	SVEQTGEAF
TRBV29-1	TRBJ2-1	SVAGAQRSYNEQF
TRBV28	TRBJ2-4	ASSGDSVSKNIQY
TRBV4-1	TRBJ2-7	ASSLAGTGIYEQY
TRBV19	TRBJ2-2	ASTSGADYTGELF
TRBV4-1	TRBJ1-1	ASSQGWYTEAF
TRBV4-2	TRBJ2-2	ASSQDPGLAGGNPNTGELF
TRBV28	TRBJ1-5	ASSLTGASLSEPQH
TRBV4-1	TRBJ2-5	ASSQDIQGVETQY
TRBV9	TRBJ1-5	ASSVDPADQPQH
TRBV4-1	TRBJ2-7	ASSQDAANRDEQY